One and the same sample provided the 2 T cell receptor beta chains below, sequenced in a study of CD8+CD57+ T cells in acquired aplastic anemia. Investigators profiled TCR beta VDJ and CDR3 from genomic DNA template. TCRdb re-called the reads with MiXCR, one entry per CDR3 protein. The table shows roughly 240,000 distinct CDR3 sequences, with approximately 50% occurring only once. The patients chosen for sequencing had shown expansion of CD8+CD57+ cells (detected by flow cytometry). Sequenced: sorted CD4+, CD8+, or CD8+CD57+ T cells (not recorded which) from PBMCs. The receptors shown here come from a human donor with aplastic anemia.

This clonotype was seen a single time. V and J are TRBV29-1 and TRBJ1-2; D gene ambiguous. The V end was cut by 7 bases, the J end by 1 base, with 13 bases between. Germline V gene data show CDR1 as SQVTM and CDR2 as ANQGSEA. CDR3 length: 13 amino acids. This CDR3 reads CSDGHTGNYGYTF. CDR3 DNA: TGCAGCGACGGCCATACGGGTAACTATGGCTACACCTTC. The full variable domain, in which reference TRBV29-1 and TRBJ1-2 provide the parts outside the CDR3, is SAVISQKPSRDICQRGTSLTIQCQVDSQVTMMFWYRQQPGQSLTLIATANQGSEATYESGFVIDKFPISRPNLTFSTLTVSNMSPEDSSIYLCSDGHTGNYGYTFGSGTRLTVV.

In its sample, this clonotype was seen many times. The chain carries TRBV4-2 and TRBJ2-7; D may match TRBD1 or TRBD2 (5 bases each). Germline values: CDR1 LGHNA, CDR2 YNFKEQ. V lost 0 bases and J 6 bases, leaving 9 bases between the germline ends. This CDR3 has 13 amino acids. In DNA form, the CDR3 reads TGTGCCAGCAGCCAAGATGAGGGGTTCGAGCAGTACTTC. Amino acid sequence: CASSQDEGFEQYF.